This entry is about one T cell receptor (beta chain). There are a few counts of this clonotype. It lacks a known antigen. Base qualities are not provided; no much larger clone lies one nucleotide away. Library construction relied on PCR. The sample was run on an Illumina HiSeq 4000. Bulk TCR libraries were prepared as previously described, using TCR primers listed in Table S5. Total RNA was purified with the Qiagen AllPrep DNA/RNA kit. Before analysis, reads from multiple sequencing runs of one library were combined. In the paper's pipeline: Reads were retained only if an exact TCR constant sequence was present, and the retained reads were trimmed to 150 nt and grouped according to their 12-nt molecular barcodes. Reads in each barcode group were sub-clustered using a 15% Levenshtein threshold, and a quality-weighted consensus sequence was built for each RNA molecule. Non-functional sequences were filtered out, along with any lower-count sequence sitting one edit away from another sequence. Based on fitting two negative binomial distributions, any barcode sub-cluster with under 20% of the maximum read count was discarded. Clones were called with MiXCR by TCRdb after fastp trimmed the public reads at Q25, and only in-frame beta chains were retained. Identical CDR3 proteins give one entry, which carries the most common genes and DNA. The V and J calls and clone size come from TCRdb's table, not from the authors' own analysis. Within this sample are about 640,000 distinct CDR3 sequences, with 20% of them counted one time only. The ten largest clones capture roughly 0.85% of the sample.

The data belong to a study of molecular identifiers for immune sequencing clone quantification (dated by TCRdb to the late 2010s). At the level of the whole study: In a replicate experiment, RNA from 20,000 or 100,000 naive CD8 T cells was split into five aliquots, four of which were sequenced. CD8 T cells were used in a methods study to benchmark molecular-identifier clustering-based TCR repertoire sequencing (MIDCIRS) and TCR RNA copy counting.

Broader findings and caveats from the paper: Highly expanded clone sizes could be underestimated because identical TCR molecules may share a barcode. A single cell's worth of spiked-in Jurkat TCR RNA was reported detectable even among 900,000 to 1,000,000 naive CD8 T cells. Naive libraries contained spiked-in Jurkat TCR RNA (approximately nine copies' worth), which is not part of the donor repertoire. About 3 recovered TCR RNA copies per cell were obtained by modeling, versus around 9.8 by digital PCR, implying a capture efficiency of 25% to 30%. Clones above 20 RNA copies held over 98% of molecules in CMV-specific effector cells but under 1% in naive cells. When barcode sub-clustering was omitted, TCR diversity was inflated by chimeric consensus sequences, with chimeras reaching as high as 47%.

V lost 3 bases and J lost 4 bases; the stretch between them is 15 bases long. CDR1 ENHRY and CDR2 SYGVKD were looked up in the germline V gene. From its cysteine to its phenylalanine, the CDR3 spans 15 amino acids. The DNA shown is the 45-base CDR3, in frame from base 1. Libraries of naive CD8 T cells were generated from roughly 20,000 to 1,000,000 sorted cells, with 10%, 30% or 50% of the purified RNA used. On a BD FACSAria II, naive CD8 T cells were FACS-sorted as CD8+CD4-CCR7+CD45RA+ and collected into RLT Plus buffer. To test detection sensitivity, Jurkat RNA equivalent to approximately ten TCR copies was spiked into samples of about 20,000-1,100,000 naive CD8 T cells. Enrichment of CD8 T cells was performed with RosetteSep CD8+ T Cell Enrichment Cocktail and Ficoll-Paque, after which ACK red cell lysis was carried out.

This TCR was recovered from a human donor in good health. Some libraries in this study had Jurkat cell RNA spiked in. The sequencing sample was made of naive CD8+ T cells from blood, with Jurkat cell RNA spiked in. The sample's cell subset or site label, decoded: FACS-sorted CD8+CD4-CCR7+CD45RA+ naive T cells. This sequence uses TRBV10-3 and TRBJ1-2; TRBD1 is perhaps the D gene, given 6 matching bases. The CDR3 region has the sequence CAISDNRDLSYGYTF. The DNA is TGTGCCATCAGTGACAACAGGGATCTCAGCTATGGCTACACCTTC.